This is a list of T cell receptor beta chains from one sample in a study of early stage breast cancer tumors. The assay was immunoSEQ multiplex PCR, and TCRdb's table has in-frame clones only and misses some. Altogether 50,000 to 75,000 clones are present, 65% to 80% being singletons, with the ten largest covering about 3.7%. Material for sequencing was blood. The receptors here all came from a person in their twenties or thirties with breast cancer. Both conserved end residues are part of each CDR3. D genes are given only for firm matches. Only part of the rows carry a size: once, few, many, or a class if the clone is expanded.

j_call	v_call	clone_size	d_call	cdr3_nt	cdr3_aa
TRBJ2-5	TRBV29-1	NA	TRBD1	TGCAGCGCAGGGGACAGGGGGCGCTTCCCAAATTTGGGGACCCAGTACTTC	CSAGDRGRFPNLGTQYF
TRBJ2-5	TRBV4-1	NA	TRBD2	TGCGCCAGCAGCCGAATAAGTAGCGGGGGGATGGAGACCCAGTACTTC	CASSRISSGGMETQYF
TRBJ2-1	TRBV11-2	NA	NA	TGTGCCAGCAGCTTAGCGGCCGATACCTCCTACAATGAGCAGTTCTTC	CASSLAADTSYNEQFF
TRBJ2-4	TRBV5-1	once	NA	TGCGCCAGCAGCGAGGGGTTAGCCAAAAACATTCAGTACTTC	CASSEGLAKNIQYF
TRBJ1-5	TRBV30	few	NA	TGTGCCTGGAGTGCGGGCCTGAGCAATCAGCCCCAGCATTTT	CAWSAGLSNQPQHF
TRBJ2-1	TRBV7-8	once	NA	TGTGCCAGCAGCTTAGTCAATGAGCAGTTCTTC	CASSLVNEQFF
TRBJ2-7	TRBV5-4	NA	TRBD2	TGTGCCAGCAGCGACGGGACTAGCGGGAGGTTCTTGGTCTACGAGCAGTACTTC	CASSDGTSGRFLVYEQYF
TRBJ2-3	TRBV5-1	NA	NA	TGCGCCAGCAGCTTGACGGCTAGATCAAGAACAGATACGCAGTATTTT	CASSLTARSRTDTQYF
TRBJ1-4	TRBV18	NA	NA	TGTGCCAGCTCACCATGGGGAGGGGCTAATGAAAAACTGTTTTTT	CASSPWGGANEKLFF
TRBJ2-1	TRBV19	NA	NA	TGTGCCAGTAGTATAGACGGACGGGACTCCCGATGGTTCTTC	CASSIDGRDSRWFF
TRBJ1-2	TRBV6-6	NA	TRBD1	TGTGCCAGCACCGCCGACAGGGGGCACCTTGGCTACACCTTC	CASTADRGHLGYTF
TRBJ2-1	TRBV7-2	NA	NA	TGTGCCAGCAGCTTAGCCGGCGGGAACTCCTACAATGAGCAGTTCTTC	CASSLAGGNSYNEQFF
TRBJ2-2	TRBV4-2	few	TRBD1	TGTGCCAGCAGCCAAGACACGGACAGGGACACCGGGGAGCTGTTTTTT	CASSQDTDRDTGELFF
TRBJ1-5	TRBV5-1	NA	NA	TGCGCCAGCAGCTACGACGGGTTTAGCAATCAGCCCCAGCATTTT	CASSYDGFSNQPQHF
TRBJ2-7	TRBV5-1	few	TRBD2	TGCGCCAGCAGCTGGGGACTAGCCTACGAGCAGTACTTC	CASSWGLAYEQYF
TRBJ2-7	TRBV28	NA	NA	TGTGCCAGCAGTTTAGGAGGGGGGCCCTACGAGCAGTACTTC	CASSLGGGPYEQYF
TRBJ2-1	TRBV11-3	NA	TRBD2	TGTGCCAGCAGCTTCGGAGAAAGCGGGAGATCCTACAATGAGCAGTTCTTC	CASSFGESGRSYNEQFF
TRBJ1-3	TRBV7-9	few	NA	TGTGCCAGCAGCTTAGTACGTGAGGGCACCATATATTTT	CASSLVREGTIYF
TRBJ2-1	TRBV11-2	once	TRBD1	TGTGCCAGCAGCTTAGACCGGGACAGCGCCCACAATGAGCAGTTCTTC	CASSLDRDSAHNEQFF
TRBJ2-3	TRBV5-4	NA	NA	TGTGCCAGCAGCGGTGGGGTTTTCGGGCGGACCACAGATACGCAGTATTTT	CASSGGVFGRTTDTQYF
TRBJ1-5	TRBV2	NA	TRBD1	TGTGCCAGCAGTGAAGTCCAGGGGGCGAGCAATCAGCCCCAGCATTTT	CASSEVQGASNQPQHF
TRBJ2-2	TRBV7-6	NA	NA	TGTGCCAGCAGCTTAGAATCATACGGGGGCATCGGGGAGCTGTTTTTT	CASSLESYGGIGELFF
TRBJ1-5	TRBV30	NA	NA	TGTGCCTGGAGTGATGGACGTTGGCTAAGGCCCCAGCATTTT	CAWSDGRWLRPQHF
TRBJ2-7	TRBV5-1	NA	NA	TGCGCCAGCAGCTTGTATCCTAGCGCGACCTCCTACGAGCAGTACTTC	CASSLYPSATSYEQYF
TRBJ2-1	TRBV5-1	NA	NA	TGCGCCAGCAAGATGGGGGAGAACAATGAGCAGTTCTTC	CASKMGENNEQFF
TRBJ2-2	TRBV7-2	NA	NA	TGTGCCAGCAGCCAAGAACGTGCCGGGGAGCTGTTTTTT	CASSQERAGELFF
TRBJ2-1	TRBV7-9	NA	NA	TGTGCCAGCAGCTTAGTTGGGACTTTTGGCTCCTACAATGAGCAGTTCTTC	CASSLVGTFGSYNEQFF
TRBJ2-2	TRBV10-3	NA	TRBD1	TGTGCCATCAGTGAGCCCGGGACAGGGGAAACCGGGGAGCTGTTTTTT	CAISEPGTGETGELFF
TRBJ2-5	TRBV5-1	NA	NA	TGCGCCAGCAGCTTGCGCCCGCAAGAGACCCAGTACTTC	CASSLRPQETQYF
TRBJ1-1	TRBV6-5	NA	NA	TGTGCCAGCAGTTGGGGAAGGCTGAACACTGAAGCTTTCTTT	CASSWGRLNTEAFF
TRBJ2-7	TRBV5-1	NA	NA	TGCGCCAGCAGCTTGGACTCAGCTCCGAGCTACGAGCAGTACTTC	CASSLDSAPSYEQYF
TRBJ1-4	TRBV10-3	NA	NA	TGTGCCATCACCCCGGGGACTAATGAAAAACTGTTTTTT	CAITPGTNEKLFF
TRBJ1-2	TRBV30	NA	NA	TGTGCCTGGAGTGCGGCAGGAGAGACTTATGGCTACACCTTC	CAWSAAGETYGYTF
TRBJ2-5	TRBV10-2	few	NA	TGCGCCAGCAAAAGCGGGCCAGAGATACAAGAGACCCAGTACTTC	CASKSGPEIQETQYF
TRBJ1-2	TRBV5-6	once	NA	TGTGCCAGCAGCTTGGCCGGCGGGTTCGGGGGGTCAGTCACCTTC	CASSLAGGFGGSVTF
TRBJ2-1	TRBV18	once	NA	TGTGCCAGCTCACCTGATATCGGGACTGTCAATGAGCAGTTCTTC	CASSPDIGTVNEQFF
TRBJ1-1	TRBV30	few	TRBD1	TGTGCCTGGAATCTAGGACAGGGTATGAACACTGAAGCTTTCTTT	CAWNLGQGMNTEAFF
TRBJ2-2	TRBV9	NA	NA	TGTGCCAGCAGCGTAGAGCGGAACACCGGGGAGCTGTTTTTT	CASSVERNTGELFF
TRBJ2-5	TRBV7-3	NA	TRBD2	TGTGCCAGCAGCTTAACGGGACTAGCGGGTCTTCAAGAGACCCAGTACTTC	CASSLTGLAGLQETQYF
TRBJ2-7	TRBV4-1	NA	NA	TGCGCCAGCAGCCAAATGGACGTTAGCGAGCAGTACTTC	CASSQMDVSEQYF
TRBJ2-1	TRBV11-2	NA	TRBD2	TGTGCCAGCAGCTTAGATAGGCTAGCGGGAGCAACTGAGCAGTTCTTC	CASSLDRLAGATEQFF
TRBJ2-2	TRBV7-8	NA	NA	TGTGCCAGCAGCTTAGAGGGACCGTCAAACTCCCGGCGGGAGCTGTTTTTT	CASSLEGPSNSRRELFF
TRBJ1-3	TRBV5-1	NA	NA	TGCGCCAGCAGCTTTTCGACCGGCCTCTCTGGAAACACCATATATTTT	CASSFSTGLSGNTIYF
TRBJ1-1	TRBV30	NA	TRBD1	TGTGCCTGGAGTGGGGACAGGTCCATGGTTTTCTCCCACACTGAAGCTTTCTTT	CAWSGDRSMVFSHTEAFF
TRBJ1-1	TRBV6-1	NA	NA	TGTGCCAGCACCCGAGGGAAGGAGATGAACACTGAAGCTTTCTTT	CASTRGKEMNTEAFF